Listed below are T cell receptor beta chains from one sample, sequenced in a study of molecular identifiers for immune sequencing clone quantification. MiXCR, run by TCRdb on the PCR reads, gives a single entry per CDR3 protein. The data show under 800,000 distinct CDR3 sequences, over 25% seen once. Input material: naive CD8+ T cells from blood, with Jurkat cell RNA spiked in. Source of these receptors: a human donor in good health. Some libraries in this study had Jurkat cell RNA spiked in. The conserved cysteine and the conserved F or W are not part of the CDR3 here.

V gene: TRBV10-3
J gene: TRBJ2-7
CDR3 protein: AIRDGGTYEQY

V gene: TRBV2
J gene: TRBJ2-7
CDR3 protein: ASLGQHDEQY

V gene: TRBV29-1
J gene: TRBJ1-1
CDR3 protein: SVQGNTEAF

V gene: TRBV27
J gene: TRBJ2-7
CDR3 protein: ASSPGQGMREY

V gene: TRBV19
J gene: TRBJ2-7
CDR3 protein: ASSYRAISSYEQY

V gene: TRBV4-1
J gene: TRBJ2-7
CDR3 protein: ASSRTRGGDYEQY

V gene: TRBV2
J gene: TRBJ1-6
CDR3 protein: ASRGLLGQGTSPLH

V gene: TRBV7-6
J gene: TRBJ2-7
CDR3 protein: ASSSARLSDEQY

V gene: TRBV7-2
J gene: TRBJ1-1
CDR3 protein: ASSWRGGTEAF

V gene: TRBV3-1
J gene: TRBJ1-2
CDR3 protein: ASSQVGENYGYT

V gene: TRBV5-6
J gene: TRBJ2-2
CDR3 protein: ASSCPNTGELF

V gene: TRBV6-5
J gene: TRBJ2-2
CDR3 protein: ASSPHAGEVTGELF

V gene: TRBV4-2
J gene: TRBJ2-3
CDR3 protein: ASGQAGLASLTDTQY

V gene: TRBV4-1
J gene: TRBJ2-7
CDR3 protein: ASSPSVSYEQY

V gene: TRBV7-2
J gene: TRBJ2-5
CDR3 protein: ASSSSGGPKETQY

V gene: TRBV20-1
J gene: TRBJ1-5
CDR3 protein: SAGRQGQGNQLQH

V gene: TRBV4-3
J gene: TRBJ1-5
CDR3 protein: ASSQERRLGQPQH

V gene: TRBV29-1
J gene: TRBJ2-3
CDR3 protein: SVEATAPSTDTQY

V gene: TRBV7-9
J gene: TRBJ1-1
CDR3 protein: ASSLTLVSPNTEAF

V gene: TRBV7-2
J gene: TRBJ2-1
CDR3 protein: ASSLSAGGPNEQF

V gene: TRBV4-3
J gene: TRBJ2-1
CDR3 protein: ASSLGTSSYNEQS

V gene: TRBV5-6
J gene: TRBJ1-2
CDR3 protein: ASSSAGTGVYGYT

V gene: TRBV6-5
J gene: TRBJ2-2
CDR3 protein: ASSYRGGANTGELF

V gene: TRBV10-3
J gene: TRBJ1-1
CDR3 protein: AIKGGAGTEAF

V gene: TRBV5-1
J gene: TRBJ1-1
CDR3 protein: ASSAEGTGGTEAF

V gene: TRBV19
J gene: TRBJ1-5
CDR3 protein: AGTPGQGFGQPQH

V gene: TRBV5-6
J gene: TRBJ2-3
CDR3 protein: ASSYLGDTQN

V gene: TRBV27
J gene: TRBJ2-3
CDR3 protein: ASSLRVSTDTQY

V gene: TRBV27
J gene: TRBJ2-3
CDR3 protein: ASNPGLAGVSTDTQY

V gene: TRBV20-1
J gene: TRBJ2-7
CDR3 protein: SASSSFESYEQY

V gene: TRBV7-2
J gene: TRBJ2-3
CDR3 protein: ASSFASGVTDTQY

V gene: TRBV4-3
J gene: TRBJ2-2
CDR3 protein: ASSQKPGTIGELF

V gene: TRBV12-3/TRBV12-4
J gene: TRBJ2-6
CDR3 protein: ASRDRVFSGANVLT

V gene: TRBV19
J gene: TRBJ2-7
CDR3 protein: ASSNGVAYEQY

V gene: TRBV20-1
J gene: TRBJ1-1
CDR3 protein: SADPFGWNTEAF

V gene: TRBV12-3/TRBV12-4
J gene: TRBJ1-1
CDR3 protein: ASSLALSGEAF

V gene: TRBV19
J gene: TRBJ2-3
CDR3 protein: ASSTERYPTDTQY

V gene: TRBV12-3/TRBV12-4
J gene: TRBJ1-6
CDR3 protein: ASSFPTDRERESPLH

V gene: TRBV13
J gene: TRBJ2-3
CDR3 protein: ASSGPPGAILSGDTQY

V gene: TRBV6-5
J gene: TRBJ2-1
CDR3 protein: ASSSLSAVNEQF

V gene: TRBV7-8
J gene: TRBJ2-3
CDR3 protein: ASSLSTLDTQY

V gene: TRBV6-2/TRBV6-3
J gene: TRBJ1-5
CDR3 protein: ASSIGTANQPQH

V gene: TRBV7-9
J gene: TRBJ1-1
CDR3 protein: ASSLSTGQWNTEAF

V gene: TRBV7-3
J gene: TRBJ2-1
CDR3 protein: ASSFGTSGRLVDNEQF

V gene: TRBV20-1
J gene: TRBJ2-7
CDR3 protein: SARDTGQWSYEQY

V gene: TRBV28
J gene: TRBJ1-1
CDR3 protein: ASSGPRRRMNTEAF

V gene: TRBV4-1
J gene: TRBJ1-2
CDR3 protein: ASSQDLSAGAGYGYT